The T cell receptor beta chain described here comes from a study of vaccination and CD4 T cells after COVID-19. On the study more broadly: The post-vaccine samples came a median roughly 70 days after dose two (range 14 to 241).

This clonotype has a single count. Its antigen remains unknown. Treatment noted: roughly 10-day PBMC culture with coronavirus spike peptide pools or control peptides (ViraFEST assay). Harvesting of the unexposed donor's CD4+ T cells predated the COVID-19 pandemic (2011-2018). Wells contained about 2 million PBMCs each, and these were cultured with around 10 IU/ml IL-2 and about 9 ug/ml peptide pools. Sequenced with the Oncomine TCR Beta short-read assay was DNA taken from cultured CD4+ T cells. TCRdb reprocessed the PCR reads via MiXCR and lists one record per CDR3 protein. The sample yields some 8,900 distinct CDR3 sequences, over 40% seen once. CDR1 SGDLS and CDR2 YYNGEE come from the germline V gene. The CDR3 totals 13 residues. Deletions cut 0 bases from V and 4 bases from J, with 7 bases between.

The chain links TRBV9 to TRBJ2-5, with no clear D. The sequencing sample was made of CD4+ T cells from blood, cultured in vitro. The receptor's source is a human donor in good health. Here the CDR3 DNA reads TGTGCCAGCAGCGTAGAGGGCGCAGAGACCCAGTACTTC. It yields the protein CASSVEGAETQYF.